The TCR beta chain under discussion was sequenced for a study of blood T cell repertoires in COVID-19. Study in general: Both acute and convalescent COVID-19 samples were obtained from the United States, Italy and Spain. T cells, B-cell-depleted T cells, or PBMCs supplied cDNA or gDNA.

In the authors' methods: Estimation of nucleated cell counts relied on the amplification of reference gene primers. This table comes from immunoSEQ multiplex PCR, and its TCRdb copy is limited to in-frame clones, with some not included. Clone size and V and J calls were adopted from that table, with D and trimming inferred from the DNA. The sample carries around 100,000 clones, roughly 90% recorded once. In Seattle, patients joined the study during active infection and were tracked longitudinally. This clone was detected only once. The clonotype originates from a man in his fifties or sixties with COVID-19, enrolled during active disease. Material: peripheral blood.

The CDR3 DNA sequence: TGTGCCATCAGCTATTTCTCCGGGACAGCGAACACCGGGGAGCTGTTTTTT. This encodes CAISYFSGTANTGELFF. The chain recombines TRBV10-3 with TRBJ2-2; 7 bases are a match to TRBD1. The CDR3 loop spans 17 amino acids. Germline lookup yields CDR1 ENHRY and CDR2 SYGVKD. The V segment lost 6 bases and the J segment 0 bases; nucleotides outside the gene matches: 10.